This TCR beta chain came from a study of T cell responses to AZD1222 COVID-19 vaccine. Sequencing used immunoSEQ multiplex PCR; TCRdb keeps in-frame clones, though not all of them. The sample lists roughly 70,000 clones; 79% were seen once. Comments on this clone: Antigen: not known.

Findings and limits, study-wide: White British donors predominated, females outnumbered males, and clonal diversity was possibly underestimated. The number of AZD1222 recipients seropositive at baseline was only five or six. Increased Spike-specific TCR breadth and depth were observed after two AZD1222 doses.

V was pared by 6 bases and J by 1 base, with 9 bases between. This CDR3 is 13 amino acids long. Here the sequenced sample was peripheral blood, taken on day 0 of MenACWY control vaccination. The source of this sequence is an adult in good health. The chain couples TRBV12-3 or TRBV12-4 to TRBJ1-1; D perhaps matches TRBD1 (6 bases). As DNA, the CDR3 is TGTGCCAGCAGACACAGGGAGAACACTGAAGCTTTCTTT. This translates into CASRHRENTEAFF.